Included here is one T cell receptor (beta chain) sequence, with context. The CDR3 has 16 amino acids. Germline V gives CDR1 SGDLS, CDR2 YYNGEE. V was cut by 0 bases and J by 5 bases, with 17 bases left in between. This entry comes from a study of blood T cell repertoires in COVID-19. Study-level background: Samples came from the United States, Italy and Spain, spanning acute and convalescent COVID-19. The analysed material was cDNA or gDNA that came from T cells, B-cell-depleted T cells, or PBMCs.

Per the original methods: By means of reference gene primer amplification, nucleated cell counts were estimated. The table came from immunoSEQ multiplex PCR; TCRdb's copy has only in-frame clones and leaves some out. The DNA gave D and trimming, while V, J and clone size come from that table. The sample lists around 300,000 clones, around 86% occurring once. This clonotype originated in a woman in her twenties or thirties with active or convalescent COVID-19. The genes are TRBV9 and TRBJ2-5, with D maybe TRBD2 (7 bases). Sequencing input: peripheral blood. CDR3 nucleotides: TGTGCCAGCAGCGTAGACGGGGGGCCCCCGGGGGAGACCCAGTACTTC. The encoded protein is CASSVDGGPPGETQYF.